Below are 5 T cell receptor beta chains sequenced from a single sample in a study of response to subunit inactivated influenza vaccine. In TCRdb, the RT-PCR reads were re-called with MiXCR into one record per CDR3 protein. Of about 300,000 distinct CDR3 sequences detected, about a fifth appear once; the ten largest clones hold around 9.6%. The sequenced sample was PBMCs from blood, obtained 21 months after vaccination. Receptors were obtained from a man aged 45 to 70 who received an inactivated influenza vaccine.

This sequence joins TRBV6-2 or TRBV6-3 and TRBJ2-5, with a possible D match to TRBD2 (6 bases). V lost 0 bases, J lost 5 bases, and 25 bases lay in between. This CDR3 has 19 residues. In germline, CDR1 is MNHEY, CDR2 SVGEGT. The CDR3 sequence: CASSYSTVGLLEGWETQYF. For the CDR3, the DNA is TGTGCCAGCAGTTACTCGACAGTCGGACTCTTGGAGGGCTGGGAGACCCAGTACTTC.

The chain has TRBV9 and TRBJ2-2, with TRBD1 as a possible D gene (6 bases). The CDR3 runs to 14 residues. Germline CDR1 SGDLS, CDR2 YYNGEE. V lost 3 bases, J lost 4 bases, and 10 bases lay in between. CDR3: CASSEGQITGELFF. CDR3 sequence (DNA): TGTGCCAGCAGCGAGGGACAAATCACCGGGGAGCTGTTTTTT.

Ten or more counts support this clonotype. The chain has TRBV10-2 and TRBJ2-2; 11 bases are a match to TRBD1. The germline V gene has CDR1 WSHSY and CDR2 SAAADI. The J segment lost 11 bases and the V segment lost 11 bases, leaving 7 bases of the junction unmatched. The CDR3 consists of 12 residues. This CDR3 reads CAGKDRGQELFF. CDR3 in DNA: TGCGCCGGGAAGGACAGGGGGCAAGAGCTGTTTTTT.

This clonotype occurred many times. The chain is built from TRBV11-2 and TRBJ2-1; D may match TRBD1 or TRBD2 (5 bases each). V lost 5 bases and J lost 0, with 20 bases in between. The CDR3 sequence is 18 residues long. The germline CDR1 and CDR2 sequences are SGHAT and FQNNGV. CDR3 in amino acids: CASSPSGRLLSSYNEQFF. DNA of the CDR3: TGTGCCAGCAGCCCCTCGGGACGGCTGCTAAGCTCCTACAATGAGCAGTTCTTC.

The rearrangement uses TRBV28 and TRBJ1-1, with 7 bases aligning to TRBD1. The CDR3 consists of 13 residues. J was trimmed by 2 bases and V by 6 bases; bases with no gene match: 3. Germline V lookup: CDR1 MDHEN, CDR2 SYDVKM. CDR3: CASRYRGNTEAFF. The CDR3 nucleotides read TGTGCCAGCAGATACAGGGGTAACACTGAAGCTTTCTTT.